This T cell receptor (beta chain) was obtained from a study of blood T cell repertoires in COVID-19. Study as a whole: PBMCs, B-cell-depleted T cells, or T cells were the source of the cDNA or gDNA that made up the material.

Original processing notes: Reference gene primer amplification gave estimated nucleated cell counts. Only in-frame clones appear in the TCRdb table, and some are missing; sequencing was by immunoSEQ multiplex PCR. V, J and clone size are taken as reported in that table, and D and trimming were inferred from the DNA itself. The sample consists of more than 110,000 clones, almost 90% of them appearing once. Looked up from germline, CDR1 is SGHNT and CDR2 is YYREEE (reference sequence). V was trimmed by 5 bases and J by 1 base, leaving 9 bases between them. The CDR3 totals 13 residues. The receptor's source is a man in his forties or fifties with active or convalescent COVID-19. Sequencing was carried out using peripheral blood. J is TRBJ1-2 and V is TRBV5-4; TRBD1 might be the D (5 bases). The CDR3 DNA sequence: TGTGCCAGCAGGACGGGGGGTAACTATGGCTACACCTTC. Translated: CASRTGGNYGYTF.